This T cell receptor (beta chain) was sequenced in a study of shared clonotypes between healthy human individuals. Study-wide context: The donor group consisted of a couple of women and three men, aged 18 to 49. Researchers assigned three CD4 naive, three CD4 memory, two CD8 naive and one CD8 memory plate to each donor.

There are 16 residues in the CDR3. Per the germline V gene, CDR1 is LNHNV and CDR2 is YYDKDF (reference sequence). V shed 5 bases, J shed 8 bases, and the junction held 11 bases outside the gene matches. Sorted subsets were amplified in replicate PCRs using approximately 200 ng DNA, 25,000 to 30,000 T cell genomes. Here immunoSEQ multiplex PCR was the method, and the copy in TCRdb shows in-frame clones only, minus some. This sample has some 2 million clones, with roughly 95% found just once. Naive CD8 cells comprised CD45RO-negative, CCR7-positively selected cells, excluding terminally differentiated effector memory CD45RA+ cells.

This clonotype originated in a man between 18 and 29 years old in good health. The chain combines TRBV15 with TRBJ2-3, with 12 nucleotides matching TRBD2. The sample comprised naive CD8+ T cells sorted from blood. The CDR3 spells CATSDGSSGGAGTQYF. CDR3 DNA sequence: TGTGCCACCAGCGACGGATCTAGCGGGGGGGCCGGTACGCAGTATTTT.